The 3 T cell receptor beta chains below come from one sample, sequenced in a study of blood T cells in healthy people across ages. With a J-beta primer mix and a sample-barcoded 5' primer, a second PCR ran about 6 to 11 cycles. TCRdb re-called the 5' RACE reads with MiXCR, one entry per CDR3 protein. Seen here are around 800,000 distinct CDR3 sequences, about 46% observed once, and the top ten hold 15% to 20%. Sequenced material: blood. The receptor source for this set is a man older than 75 in good health.

This clonotype has only one observation. An end of the junction differs from the germline gene, which may be a read error. The chain employs TRBV6-1 and TRBJ2-7; D tentatively reads TRBD1 or TRBD2 (5 bases each). This CDR3 has 19 amino acids. Germline loops: CDR1 MNHNS, CDR2 SASEGT. CDR3 region: CASSRPGRSGKPLSYERYF. In nucleotides, the CDR3 is TGTGCCAGCAGCCGACCGGGACGGTCCGGAAAACCCCTCTCCTACGAGCGGTACTTC.

This clonotype was observed a few times. The chain is built from TRBV4-2 and TRBJ2-1; D is undetermined. V lost 0 bases, J lost 7 bases, and 10 bases lay in between. The CDR3 totals 14 residues. Per the germline V gene, CDR1 is LGHNA and CDR2 is YNFKEQ. The CDR3 here is CASSQDKSGNEQFF. CDR3 in DNA: TGTGCCAGCAGCCAAGACAAGAGTGGGAATGAGCAGTTCTTC.

The V and J genes are TRBV20-1 and TRBJ2-7, with D uncertain. V was pared by 7 bases and J by 2 bases, with 12 bases between. Germline V gives CDR1 DFQATT, CDR2 SNEGSKA (reference sequence). This CDR3 region has 12 residues. Here the CDR3 reads CSVRGSAYEQYF. For the CDR3, the DNA is TGCAGTGTACGAGGTTCCGCCTACGAGCAGTACTTC.